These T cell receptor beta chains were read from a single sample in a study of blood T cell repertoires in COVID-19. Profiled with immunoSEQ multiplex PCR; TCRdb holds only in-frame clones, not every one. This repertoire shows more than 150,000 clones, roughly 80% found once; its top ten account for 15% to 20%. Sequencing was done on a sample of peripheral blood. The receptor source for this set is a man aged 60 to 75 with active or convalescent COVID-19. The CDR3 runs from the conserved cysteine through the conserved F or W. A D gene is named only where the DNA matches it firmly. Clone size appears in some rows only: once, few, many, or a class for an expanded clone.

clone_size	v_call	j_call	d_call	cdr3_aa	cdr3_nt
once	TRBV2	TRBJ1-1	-	CASSPYTEAFF	TGTGCCAGCAGTCCATACACTGAAGCTTTCTTT
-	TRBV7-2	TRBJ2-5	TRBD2	CASSPGLAVGEETQYF	TGTGCCAGCAGCCCAGGACTAGCGGTGGGCGAAGAGACCCAGTACTTC
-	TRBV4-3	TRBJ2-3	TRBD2	CASSQRGGDTQYF	TGCGCCAGCAGCCAACGGGGGGGAGATACGCAGTATTTT
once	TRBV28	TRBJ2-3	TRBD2	CASLPLSTSGRSDTQYF	TGTGCCAGCCTCCCCCTTTCTACTAGCGGGAGGAGCGATACGCAGTATTTT
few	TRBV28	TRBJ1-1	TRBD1	CASSLTGAAEAFF	TGTGCCAGCAGTTTAACAGGGGCAGCTGAAGCTTTCTTT
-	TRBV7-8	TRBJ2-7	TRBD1	CASSLDRGLREQYF	TGTGCCAGCAGCTTAGACAGGGGGCTGCGCGAGCAGTACTTC
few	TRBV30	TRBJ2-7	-	CAWREPSWGLYEQYF	TGTGCCTGGAGAGAGCCGAGTTGGGGGCTGTACGAGCAGTACTTC
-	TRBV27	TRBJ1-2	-	CASSSSEIGGNYGYTF	TGTGCCAGCAGTTCCAGTGAAATCGGCGGGAACTATGGCTACACCTTC
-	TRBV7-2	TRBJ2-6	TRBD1	CASSLEGQGTGANVLTF	TGTGCCAGCAGCTTAGAGGGACAGGGGACCGGGGCCAACGTCCTGACTTTC
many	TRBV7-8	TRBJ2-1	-	CASTPRAGGWNEQFF	TGTGCCAGCACCCCCCGGGCAGGGGGGTGGAATGAGCAGTTCTTC
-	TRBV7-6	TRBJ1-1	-	CASSLGRGGDTEAFF	TGTGCCAGCAGCCTTGGGCGGGGTGGGGACACTGAAGCTTTCTTT
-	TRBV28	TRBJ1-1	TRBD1	CASRSPGTGEAFF	TGTGCCAGCAGATCCCCCGGGACAGGTGAAGCTTTCTTT
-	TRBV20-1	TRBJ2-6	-	CSASPQGFAPGANVLTF	TGCAGTGCTAGTCCTCAGGGATTCGCCCCTGGGGCCAACGTCCTGACTTTC
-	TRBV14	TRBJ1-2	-	CASSQDLRNYGYTF	TGTGCCAGCAGCCAAGATCTACGGAACTATGGCTACACCTTC
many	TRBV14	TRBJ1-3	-	CASSQGGGGNTIYF	TGTGCCAGCAGCCAAGGCGGGGGTGGAAACACCATATATTTT
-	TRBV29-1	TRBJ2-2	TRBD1	CSVVQGAGTGELFF	TGCAGCGTGGTACAGGGGGCGGGAACCGGGGAGCTGTTTTTT
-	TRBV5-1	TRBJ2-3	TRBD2	CASSRRTRTDTQYF	TGCGCCAGCAGCCGGCGGACTAGAACGGATACGCAGTATTTT
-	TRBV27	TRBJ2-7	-	CASSSTAYEQYF	TGTGCCAGCAGTTCAACAGCCTACGAGCAGTACTTC
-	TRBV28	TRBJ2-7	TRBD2	CASSPPSGRAHEQYF	TGTGCCAGCAGTCCGCCTAGCGGGAGGGCCCACGAGCAGTACTTC
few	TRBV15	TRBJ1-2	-	CATSRDGRGYTF	TGTGCCACCAGCAGAGATGGGCGCGGCTACACCTTC
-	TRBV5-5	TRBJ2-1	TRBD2	CASRTLAAGYNEQFF	TGTGCCAGCAGAACTCTAGCGGCAGGATACAATGAGCAGTTCTTC
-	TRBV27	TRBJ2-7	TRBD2	CASSPLAGGGEQYF	TGTGCCAGCAGTCCACTAGCGGGAGGGGGCGAGCAGTACTTC
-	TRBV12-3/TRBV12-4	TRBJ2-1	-	CASRDSVIDEQFF	TGTGCCAGCAGAGACTCGGTAATCGATGAGCAGTTCTTC
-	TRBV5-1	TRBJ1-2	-	CASSLAGRTNYGYTF	TGCGCCAGCAGCTTGGCAGGAAGGACTAACTATGGCTACACCTTC
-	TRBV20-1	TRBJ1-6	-	CSASPSGLQGTPLHF	TGCAGTGCTAGTCCCTCCGGGCTGCAGGGGACACCCCTCCACTTT
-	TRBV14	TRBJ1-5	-	CARGHLNQPQHF	TGTGCCAGGGGACACCTCAATCAGCCCCAGCATTTT
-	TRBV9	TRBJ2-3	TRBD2	CASSVASGRAEDTQYF	TGTGCCAGCAGCGTAGCGAGCGGGAGGGCTGAAGATACGCAGTATTTT
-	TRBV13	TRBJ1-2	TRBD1	CASSLKTGTAYGYTF	TGTGCCAGCAGCCTCAAAACAGGGACAGCCTATGGCTACACCTTC
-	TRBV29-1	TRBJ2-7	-	CSVARATGSLSYEQYF	TGCAGCGTTGCCCGGGCTACAGGCAGCCTTTCCTACGAGCAGTACTTC
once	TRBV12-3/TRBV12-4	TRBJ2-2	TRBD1	CASGQENTGELFF	TGTGCGTCAGGACAGGAGAACACCGGGGAGCTGTTTTTT
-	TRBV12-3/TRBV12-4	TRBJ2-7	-	CASSSGLYYEQYF	TGTGCCAGCAGTTCGGGACTCTACTACGAGCAGTACTTC
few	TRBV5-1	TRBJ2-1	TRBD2	CASSTAPGLAANEQFF	TGCGCCAGCAGCACCGCACCGGGGCTAGCGGCAAATGAGCAGTTCTTC
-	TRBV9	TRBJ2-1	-	CASSPQASAYNEQFF	TGTGCCAGCAGCCCCCAAGCTAGCGCCTACAATGAGCAGTTCTTC
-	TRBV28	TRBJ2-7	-	CASRDTRYEQYF	TGTGCCAGCCGGGACACGCGTTACGAGCAGTACTTC
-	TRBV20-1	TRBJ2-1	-	CSASSYNEQFF	TGCAGTGCCTCGTCCTACAATGAGCAGTTCTTC
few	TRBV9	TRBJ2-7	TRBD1	CASSARGRSEQYF	TGTGCCAGCAGCGCCAGGGGGCGTTCCGAGCAGTACTTC
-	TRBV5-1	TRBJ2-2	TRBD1	CASSPLPPGQGAAGELFF	TGCGCCAGCAGCCCACTTCCACCGGGACAGGGGGCGGCCGGGGAGCTGTTTTTT
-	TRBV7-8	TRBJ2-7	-	CASSLGGHEQYF	TGTGCCAGCAGCTTGGGGGGTCACGAGCAGTACTTC
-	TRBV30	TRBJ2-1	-	CAWSASNQRAYDTSYNEQFF	TGTGCCTGGAGTGCCTCAAATCAGCGGGCCTACGACACCTCCTACAATGAGCAGTTCTTC
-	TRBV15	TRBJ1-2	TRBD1	CATSRRGQERGYTF	TGTGCCACCAGCAGACGGGGACAGGAGCGCGGCTACACCTTC
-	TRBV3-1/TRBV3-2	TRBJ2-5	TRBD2	CASSPSGILPPQETQYF	TGTGCCAGCAGTCCTAGCGGGATACTTCCTCCGCAAGAGACCCAGTACTTC
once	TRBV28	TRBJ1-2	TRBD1	CASSLSLGQGRNGYTF	TGTGCCAGCAGCTTAAGCCTGGGACAGGGGAGAAATGGCTACACCTTC
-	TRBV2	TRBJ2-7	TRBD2	CATGLALTYEQYF	TGTGCCACCGGACTAGCCTTAACCTACGAGCAGTACTTC
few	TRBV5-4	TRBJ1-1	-	CASSPRGREPNTEAFF	TGTGCCAGCAGCCCCCGGGGGCGGGAGCCGAACACTGAAGCTTTCTTT
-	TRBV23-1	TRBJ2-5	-	CASSQSRLEGPQYF	TGCGCCAGCAGTCAATCAAGGCTAGAGGGTCCCCAGTACTTC
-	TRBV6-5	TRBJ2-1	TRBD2	CASKYELAGYNEQFF	TGTGCCAGCAAGTATGAGCTAGCGGGGTACAATGAGCAGTTCTTC
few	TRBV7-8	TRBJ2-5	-	CASSLAAEEETQYF	TGTGCCAGCAGCTTAGCGGCAGAAGAAGAGACCCAGTACTTC
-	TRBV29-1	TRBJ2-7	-	CSVTSGGYEQYF	TGCAGCGTGACTAGTGGCGGTTACGAGCAGTACTTC
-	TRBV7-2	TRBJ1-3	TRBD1	CASSSPTGEGNSGNTIYF	TGTGCCAGCAGCTCGCCGACAGGGGAGGGAAACTCTGGAAACACCATATATTTT